This TCR beta chain was sequenced during a study of T-cell reconstitution after alpha-beta-depleted transplantation in children (dated by TCRdb to the mid-2010s). Regarding the research as a whole: T-cell immune reconstitution after TCRalphabeta/CD19-depleted allogeneic hematopoietic cell transplantation in children was quantitatively tracked in the study by means of TCR repertoire profiling.

Library preparation employed PCR. Instrument on record: Illumina HiSeq 2500. To normalize quantification of the TCRbeta repertoire, the TCR libraries were built with molecular barcoding that relied on unique molecular identifiers. In-frame beta chains were kept once TCRdb had trimmed the public reads at Q25 with fastp and called clones with MiXCR. When rows share a CDR3 protein, they turn into one entry using the most common DNA and genes. Here the sample has under 300,000 distinct CDR3 sequences; around 8.9% occur a single time. 5% to 5.5% of the sample belongs to the ten largest clones. This clonotype was detected many times. Its recognized antigen is unknown. Base qualities are missing; no much larger clone stands one base away. Trimming costs V 4 bases and J 8 bases, and their ends lie 14 bases apart. Inclusive of the bounding cysteine and phenylalanine, the CDR3 is 14 residues long. Only the CDR3 part of the read is kept: 42 bases, read in frame from the first base. As encoded in the germline V gene, CDR1 is MGHDK while CDR2 is SYGVNS.

Sequencing was performed on PBMCs from the stem cell graft donor, taken from the stem cell graft. The chain is assembled from TRBV25-1 and TRBJ2-2; a tentative D match to TRBD2 spans 6 bases. The receptor's source is a human donor who donated a stem cell graft to a child with SCID. The nucleotide sequence reads as follows: TGTGCCAGCAGTGTCTCGGGGGATCGAGGGGAGCTGTTTTTT. It translates to CASSVSGDRGELFF.